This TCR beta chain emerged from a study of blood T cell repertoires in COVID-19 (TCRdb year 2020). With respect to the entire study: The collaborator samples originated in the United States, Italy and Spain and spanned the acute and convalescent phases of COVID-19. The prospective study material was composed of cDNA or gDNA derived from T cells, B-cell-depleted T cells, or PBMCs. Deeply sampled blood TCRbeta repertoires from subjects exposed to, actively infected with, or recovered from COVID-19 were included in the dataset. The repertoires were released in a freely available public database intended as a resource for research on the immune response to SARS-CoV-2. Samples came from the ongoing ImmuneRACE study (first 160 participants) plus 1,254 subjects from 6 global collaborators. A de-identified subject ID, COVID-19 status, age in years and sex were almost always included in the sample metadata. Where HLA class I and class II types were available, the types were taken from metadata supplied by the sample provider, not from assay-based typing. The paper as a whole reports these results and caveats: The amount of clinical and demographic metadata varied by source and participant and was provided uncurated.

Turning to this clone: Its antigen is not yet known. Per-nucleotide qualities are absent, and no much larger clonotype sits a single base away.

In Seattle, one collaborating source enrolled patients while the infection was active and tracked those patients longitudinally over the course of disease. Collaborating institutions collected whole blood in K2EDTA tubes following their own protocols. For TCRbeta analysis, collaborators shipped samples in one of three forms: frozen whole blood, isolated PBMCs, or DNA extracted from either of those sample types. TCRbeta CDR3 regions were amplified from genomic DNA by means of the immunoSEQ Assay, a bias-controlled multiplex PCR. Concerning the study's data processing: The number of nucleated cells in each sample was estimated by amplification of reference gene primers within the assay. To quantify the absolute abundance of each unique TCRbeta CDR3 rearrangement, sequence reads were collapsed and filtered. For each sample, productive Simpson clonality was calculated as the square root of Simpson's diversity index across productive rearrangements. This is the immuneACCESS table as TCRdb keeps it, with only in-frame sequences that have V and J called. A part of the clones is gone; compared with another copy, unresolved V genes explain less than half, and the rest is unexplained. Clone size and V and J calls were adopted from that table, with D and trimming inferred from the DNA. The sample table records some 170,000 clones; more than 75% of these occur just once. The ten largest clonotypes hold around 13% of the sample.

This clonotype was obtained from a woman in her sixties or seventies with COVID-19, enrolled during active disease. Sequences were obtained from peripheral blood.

The DNA reads as follows: TGTGCCAGCAGCCAAGATGGGGACTACGATAGCAATCAGCCCCAGCATTTT. Its amino acids are CASSQDGDYDSNQPQHF. Recombination linked TRBV4-2 to TRBJ1-5, with TRBD1 as a weak D call on 5 bases. The CDR3 runs 17 residues from the cysteine to the phenylalanine. Just the 51-base CDR3 DNA is kept, in frame starting at base 1. The germline V gene encodes CDR1 LGHNA and CDR2 YNFKEQ. The V end loses 0 bases and the J end loses 0 bases, and a stretch of 12 bases separates them.